The clone carrying this TCR beta chain was detected only a few times. This specimen belongs to a study of blood T cell repertoires in COVID-19. On the study more broadly: The United States, Italy and Spain were the sources of the acute and convalescent COVID-19 samples. T cells, B-cell-depleted T cells, or PBMCs provided the cDNA or gDNA that served as material.

Methods used by the authors: Estimated nucleated cell counts came from reference gene primer amplification. Method: immunoSEQ multiplex PCR; TCRdb's copy keeps in-frame clones and lacks some. Clone size and V and J calls were adopted from that table, with D and trimming inferred from the DNA. The sample shows 100,000 to 120,000 clones, around 85% of them seen only once. Germline CDR1 LNHDA, CDR2 SQIVND (reference sequence). There are 15 residues in the CDR3. Losses at the gene ends were 7 bases for V and 3 bases for J; bases not matched to a gene: 5. The rearrangement links TRBV19 to TRBJ2-2; 10 bases agree with TRBD2. Sequenced sample: peripheral blood. The sequence came from a human donor in a cohort sampled during active COVID-19. The CDR3 loop is CASMIAGGYTGELFF. In DNA form, the CDR3 reads TGTGCCAGTATGATAGCGGGGGGCTACACCGGGGAGCTGTTTTTT.